Below, one T cell receptor beta chain is given with its context. The protocol was immunoSEQ multiplex PCR, while the TCRdb copy is restricted to in-frame clones and leaves out a portion. The sample holds under 80,000 clones, 94% seen once. The data belong to a study of cytomegalovirus exposure and HLA in healthy donors. Germline CDR1 reads PRHDT; CDR2 reads FYEKMQ (reference sequence). Trimming shortened V by 7 bases and J by 4 bases, and 11 bases separated the two germline ends. The CDR3 covers 13 residues. The V call is TRBV13, the J call TRBJ2-1; perhaps TRBD2 as D (5 bases). The sample taken for sequencing was PBMCs. This receptor was taken from a young woman in good health and CMV-seronegative. DNA of the CDR3: TGTGCCAGCACAGGATCGGGGTACAATGAGCAGTTCTTC. Translation gives CASTGSGYNEQFF. The entire variable domain, with the rest obtained from reference TRBV13 and TRBJ2-1, is as follows: AAGVIQSPRHLIKEKRETATLKCYPIPRHDTVYWYQQGPGQDPQFLISFYEKMQSDKGSIPDRFSAQQFSDYHSELNMSSLELGDSALYFCASTGSGYNEQFFGPGTRLTVL.